This TCR beta chain comes out of a study of preoperative IRX-2 immunotherapy in early breast cancer. Sequencing was performed with immunoSEQ multiplex PCR; in TCRdb, only in-frame clones are kept and a portion is missing. The sample carries approximately 30,000 clones, roughly 89% recorded once. Treatment described: preoperative locoregional IRX-2 cytokine immunotherapy. Samples came from a phase Ib trial of preoperative locoregional IRX-2 cytokine immunotherapy. The CDR3 has 16 amino acids. The ends were cut back, 5 bases at V and 3 bases at J, with 19 bases in the middle. In germline, CDR1 is LNHNV, CDR2 YYDKDF (reference sequence).

The clonotype comes from a human donor with breast cancer. This chain uses TRBV15 with TRBJ1-1; maybe TRBD1 (6 bases). The sequencing used tumor tissue, collected after IRX-2 immunotherapy. DNA for the CDR3: TGTGCCACCAGCGGGGCCCGGGGGCAGGTGGACACTGAAGCTTTCTTT. Amino acid sequence: CATSGARGQVDTEAFF.